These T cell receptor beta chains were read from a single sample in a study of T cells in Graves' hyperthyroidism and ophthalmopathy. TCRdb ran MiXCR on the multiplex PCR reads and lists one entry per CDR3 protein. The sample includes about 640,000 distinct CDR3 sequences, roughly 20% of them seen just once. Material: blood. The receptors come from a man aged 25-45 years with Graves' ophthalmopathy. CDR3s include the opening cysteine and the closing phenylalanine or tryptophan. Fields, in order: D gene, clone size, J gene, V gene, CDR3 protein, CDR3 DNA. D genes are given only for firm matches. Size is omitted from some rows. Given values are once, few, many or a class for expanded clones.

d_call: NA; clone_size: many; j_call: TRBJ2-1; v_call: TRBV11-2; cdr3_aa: CASSLFDNEQFF; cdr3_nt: TGTGCCAGCAGCTTGTTCGACAATGAGCAGTTCTTC
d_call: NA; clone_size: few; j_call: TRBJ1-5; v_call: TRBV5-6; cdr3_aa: CASSLGGRGWNQPQHF; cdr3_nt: TGTGCCAGCAGCTTGGGAGGAAGGGGTTGGAATCAGCCCCAGCATTTT
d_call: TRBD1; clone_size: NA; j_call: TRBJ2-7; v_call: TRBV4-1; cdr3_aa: CASSQEGTGGNFYEQYF; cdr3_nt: TGCGCCAGCAGCCAAGAAGGGACAGGGGGTAACTTCTACGAGCAGTACTTC
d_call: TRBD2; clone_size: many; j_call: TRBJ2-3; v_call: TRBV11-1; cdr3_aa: CASSLGSGARTDTQYF; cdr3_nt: TGTGCCAGCAGCTTAGGAAGCGGGGCCCGCACAGATACGCAGTATTTT
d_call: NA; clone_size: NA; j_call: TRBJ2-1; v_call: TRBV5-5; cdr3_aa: CASSLESDPYNEQFF; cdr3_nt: TGTGCCAGCAGCTTGGAGTCAGATCCCTACAATGAGCAGTTCTTC
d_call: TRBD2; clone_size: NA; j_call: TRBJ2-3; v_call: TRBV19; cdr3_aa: CASSSRGLAGADTQYF; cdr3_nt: TGTGCCAGTAGTTCGAGGGGACTAGCGGGAGCAGATACGCAGTATTTT
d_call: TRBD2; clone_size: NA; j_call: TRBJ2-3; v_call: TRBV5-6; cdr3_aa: CASSSGLAGGPSTDTQYF; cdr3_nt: TGTGCCAGCAGCTCGGGACTAGCGGGAGGGCCAAGCACAGATACGCAGTATTTT
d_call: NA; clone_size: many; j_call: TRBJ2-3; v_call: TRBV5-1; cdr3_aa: CASSLGQITSTDTQYF; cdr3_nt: TGCGCCAGCAGCTTGGGGCAGATTACTAGCACAGATACGCAGTATTTT
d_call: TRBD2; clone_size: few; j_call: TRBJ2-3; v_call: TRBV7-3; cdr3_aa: CASSLSGLGTDTQYF; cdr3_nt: TGTGCCAGCAGCTTATCGGGACTAGGCACAGATACGCAGTATTTT
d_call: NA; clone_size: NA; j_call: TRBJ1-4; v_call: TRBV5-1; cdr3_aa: CASSFQEGNEKLFF; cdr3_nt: TGCGCCAGCAGCTTCCAGGAGGGTAATGAAAAACTGTTTTTT
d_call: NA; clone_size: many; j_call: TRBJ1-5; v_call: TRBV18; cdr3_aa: CASSPTDSNQPQHF; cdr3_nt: TGTGCCAGCTCACCAACCGATAGCAATCAGCCCCAGCATTTT
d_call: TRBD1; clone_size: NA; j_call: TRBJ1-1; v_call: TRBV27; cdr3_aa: CASSSGQALNTEAFF; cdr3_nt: TGTGCCAGCAGTTCGGGACAGGCGTTGAACACTGAAGCTTTCTTT
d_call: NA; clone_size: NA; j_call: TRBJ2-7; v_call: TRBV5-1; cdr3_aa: CAGLEGPRYEQYF; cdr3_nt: TGTGCCGGCCTCGAGGGGCCCAGATACGAGCAGTACTTC
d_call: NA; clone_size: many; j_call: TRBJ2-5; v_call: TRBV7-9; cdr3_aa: CASSQTTRAVETQYF; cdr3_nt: TGTGCCAGCAGCCAAACGACTAGGGCGGTAGAGACCCAGTACTTC
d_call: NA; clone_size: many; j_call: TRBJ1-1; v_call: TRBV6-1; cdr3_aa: CASSEPGLITTEAFF; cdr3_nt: TGTGCCAGCAGTGAGCCGGGCCTTATCACAACTGAAGCTTTCTTT
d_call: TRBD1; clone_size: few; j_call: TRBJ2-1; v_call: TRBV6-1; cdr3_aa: CASSEGSGTGLF; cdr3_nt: TGTGCCAGCAGTGAAGGTTCCGGGACAGGGCTCTTC
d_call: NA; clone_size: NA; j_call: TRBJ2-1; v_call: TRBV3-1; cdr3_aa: CASSQYRNEQFF; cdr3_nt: TGTGCCAGCAGCCAGTACAGGAATGAGCAGTTCTTC
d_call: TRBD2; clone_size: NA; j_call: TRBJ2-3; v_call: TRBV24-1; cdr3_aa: CATSDSGLAGGDTQYF; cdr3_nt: TGTGCCACCAGTGATTCGGGACTAGCGGGAGGTGATACGCAGTATTTT
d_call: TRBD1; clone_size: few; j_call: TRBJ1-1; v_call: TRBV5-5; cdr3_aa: CASSLTGQGNTEAFF; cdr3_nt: TGTGCCAGCAGCTTGACCGGACAGGGGAACACTGAAGCTTTCTTT
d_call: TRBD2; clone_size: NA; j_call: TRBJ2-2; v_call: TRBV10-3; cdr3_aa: CAINRGRGTGELFF; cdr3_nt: TGTGCCATCAATCGCGGGAGGGGAACCGGGGAGCTGTTTTTT